This T cell receptor (beta chain) was sequenced during a study of blood T cells in healthy people across ages. Study-level findings and limits: CMV status of donors was not determined, possibly confounding expanded clonotype changes. The fall in TCR beta diversity per million T cells was roughly linear with age.

On this clonotype: Its antigen is unidentified.

A second PCR, run for roughly 7 to 11 cycles, used a sample-barcoded 5' primer plus a J-beta primer mix. A template-switch adaptor that had 12 random nucleotides put a tag on each cDNA molecule. Using its own MiXCR run on the 5' RACE reads, TCRdb lists one record per CDR3 protein. The sample lists hundreds of thousands of distinct CDR3 sequences, 25% occurring once. The data were also submitted as part of a second study, on T cells of mothers and their children. This second study notes: Maternal samples each gave over 9.5 million TCR beta CDR3 reads, and child samples about 3 million each.

Sequences were obtained from blood. This sequence originates from a boy younger than 18 in good health.

The CDR3 protein is CASSLASGYTDTQYF. The CDR3, as DNA: TGTGCCAGCAGTTTGGCTAGCGGATACACAGATACGCAGTATTTT. This chain uses TRBV12-3 or TRBV12-4 with TRBJ2-3; 7 bases are a match to TRBD2. This CDR3 is built from 15 residues. Losses at the gene ends were 3 bases for V and 2 bases for J; bases not matched to a gene: 5.